There are a few counts of the clone carrying this T cell receptor beta chain. As yet, its antigen is unknown. The CDR3 contains 12 residues. With 6 bases removed from V and 8 bases from J, the gap between germline ends came to 11 bases. Researchers collected 9.5 to 10 milliliters of peripheral blood from every single donor. The sample originates from a study of blood T cells in healthy people across ages. General study findings and limits: Investigators treated diversity estimates from one million T cells as underestimates. Roughly linearly, TCR beta diversity per million T cells fell as age increased.

For the second PCR, which ran for 7 to 11 cycles, a sample-barcoded 5' primer and a J-beta primer mix were used. A template-switch adaptor that had 12 random nucleotides put a tag on each cDNA molecule. TCRdb re-analysed the 5' RACE reads in MiXCR, keeping a single row per CDR3 protein. Among around 800,000 distinct CDR3 sequences, more than 35% were seen once, and the ten largest hold approximately 18%. The receptor was isolated from a man older than 75 in good health. Sequences were obtained from blood. The V call is TRBV12-3 or TRBV12-4, the J call TRBJ2-1; weak D call: TRBD2 (6 bases). CDR3 amino acids: CASRISGYEQFF. The CDR3 DNA reads as TGTGCCAGCAGGATTAGCGGTTATGAGCAGTTCTTC.